The TCR beta chain under discussion was sequenced for a study of a mutant IDH1 vaccine in newly diagnosed glioma. Looking at the study overall: Treated individuals were approximately 60% male and approximately 38% female, averaging roughly 38 years of age.

Points from the study as a whole: In roughly 93% of patients, immune responses induced by the vaccine occurred. Pseudoprogression showed no apparent link to changes in top peripheral T cell clonotypes.

CDR3 length: 15 amino acids. CDR1 is MNHEY, CDR2 SMNVEV, per germline (reference sequence). With V trimmed by 3 bases and J by 7 bases, 9 bases remained unmatched. A word on this clone: Its matching antigen is unknown.

Time point given: baseline, week 1 (first vaccination visit). Stated treatment: pre-vaccination baseline after standard-of-care therapy. The donor cohort comprised cases of new WHO grade 3 or 4 IDH1-mutant, ATRX-lost astrocytoma. The protocol was immunoSEQ multiplex PCR, while the TCRdb copy is restricted to in-frame clones and leaves out a portion. The repertoire has about 88,000 clones, 82% of them found once; the top ten carry 4.5% to 5.5%. The V call is TRBV27, the J call TRBJ1-2, with 9 nucleotides matching TRBD1. The specimen comprised PBMCs, sampled from a glioma patient treated with radiotherapy, temozolomide or both. The receptor comes from a man aged 40-49 years with glioma. Some clones in this sample may be carry-over from other donors' samples. The CDR3 DNA reads TGTGCCAGCAGTTTTTCTCCCGGGACAGGGTCTGGCTACACCTTC. Amino acid sequence: CASSFSPGTGSGYTF.